The 11 T cell receptor beta chains presented below share a single source sample, sequenced in a study of CXCR3-negative and CXCR3-positive naive CD8 T cells. Via 5' RACE with UMI labels, TRB cDNA libraries were prepared. TCRdb reprocessed the 5' RACE reads; each CDR3 protein has one entry and no DNA is given. The listing records around 96,000 distinct CDR3 sequences. Material for sequencing was naive CXCR3- CD8+ T cells from blood. Subset in this sample: CD45RO-CCR7+CD27+CD95- naive CD8+ T cells lacking CXCR3 (TNR3-). The receptors here all came from a human donor in good health. Some clones in this sample may be carry-over from other donors' samples.

V usage is TRBV7-9 and J usage is TRBJ1-1. CDR3 length: 13 amino acids. CDR1 is SEHNR and CDR2 is FQNEAQ in the germline V gene (reference sequence). The CDR3: CASSPTLSDGAFF.

The chain is built from TRBV27 and TRBJ1-5; TCRdb indicates TRBD1, and absent DNA this call remains unverified. Germline loops: CDR1 MNHEY, CDR2 SMNVEV (reference sequence). The CDR3 length is 14 residues. This CDR3 is CASSLSGRNQPQHF.

This rearrangement joins TRBV19 to TRBJ2-1; TCRdb lists TRBD1, though no DNA is available to test this call. The CDR3 is 15 residues long. Germline V lookup: CDR1 LNHDA, CDR2 SQIVND (reference sequence). Here the CDR3 reads CASSSGGSSYNEQFF.

The chain links TRBV12-3 or TRBV12-4 to TRBJ1-2. The CDR3 runs to 16 residues. The CDR3 spells CASSLTANDVYYGYTF.

V gene TRBV6-5 combines with J gene TRBJ2-3; absent DNA, TCRdb's TRBD1 call cannot be checked. The germline gives CDR1 MNHEY, CDR2 SVGAGI. The CDR3 is 18 amino acids. The CDR3 loop reads CASRSIPSGTGEFDTQYF.

This chain links TRBV14 with TRBJ2-1. The germline CDR1 and CDR2 sequences are SGHDN and FVKESK. This CDR3 is 12 amino acids long. The CDR3 here is CASSQEGSEQFF.

The CDR3: CASSQDSASNTEAFF. V gene TRBV4-1 combines with J gene TRBJ1-1; TCRdb gives TRBD1 as the D gene, but with no DNA this cannot be confirmed. The germline gives CDR1 MGHRA, CDR2 YSYEKL. The length of the CDR3 is 15 residues.

V is TRBV6-2 or TRBV6-3 and J is TRBJ2-6; TCRdb designates TRBD1, a call that cannot be tested without DNA. The germline CDR1 and CDR2 sequences are MNHEY and SVGEGT. The CDR3 loop spans 18 amino acids. CDR3 loop: CASSSPRTGLSGANVLTF.

The chain joins TRBV20-1 to TRBJ1-1; TCRdb's assignment of TRBD1 cannot be checked, as there is no DNA. The CDR3 has 14 residues. In germline, CDR1 is DFQATT, CDR2 SNEGSKA (reference sequence). The CDR3 spells CSAEGVGLGTEAFF.

The V gene is TRBV3-1, the J gene TRBJ2-1; the D gene TCRdb calls, TRBD2, cannot be checked with no DNA. Germline assignment: CDR1 LGHDT and CDR2 YNNKEL (reference sequence). The CDR3 runs to 12 residues. This CDR3 reads CASRPYSGMLFF.

This chain connects TRBV4-3 to TRBJ1-1; the TCRdb D gene call, TRBD1, has no DNA to confirm it. CDR3 length: 15 amino acids. In germline, CDR1 is LGHNA, CDR2 YSLEER. CDR3 residues: CASSQATGSVTEAFF.